The 2 T cell receptor beta chains below come from one sample, sequenced in a study of regulatory T cells in long-lasting Graves disease. The time point: newly diagnosed GD, antithyroid drugs for less than 3 months. PBMC RNA served as the TCR library source. Sequencing libraries for TCR beta were prepared with iRepertoire HTBI primers and Arm-PCR of CDR3 regions. TCRdb recomputed calls from the multiplex PCR reads with MiXCR, one row per CDR3 protein. The repertoire holds hundreds of thousands of distinct CDR3 sequences, with roughly 15% as singletons. These data were also reused for a study on T cells in Graves' hyperthyroidism and ophthalmopathy.

Source: peripheral blood mononuclear cells (PBMCs), taken at new diagnosis, from a patient treated with antithyroid drugs. The receptor source for this set is a middle-aged woman with Graves disease.

V gene TRBV10-3 combines with J gene TRBJ1-1, with D tentatively TRBD1 (5 bases). V was trimmed by 4 bases and J by 0 bases, leaving 21 bases between them. CDR3 size: 18 residues. Germline assignment: CDR1 ENHRY and CDR2 SYGVKD. This CDR3 is CAISGTGRSPQVNTEAFF. Written as DNA, the CDR3 is TGTGCCATCAGTGGGACCGGCAGGAGCCCACAGGTGAACACTGAAGCTTTCTTT.

The table lists this clonotype with a few counts. The chain couples TRBV2 to TRBJ1-6, with 9 bases identical to TRBD1. Germline CDR1 and CDR2: SNHLY and FYNNEI. The CDR3 totals 15 residues. V gave up 8 bases and J gave up 8 bases; unmatched junction bases: 10. This CDR3 reads CASAGGGQGYSPLHF. CDR3 coding DNA: TGTGCCAGCGCGGGAGGGGGACAGGGTTATTCACCCCTCCACTTT.